This TCR beta chain is from a study of control samples from healthy donors and cancer patients. Profiled with immunoSEQ multiplex PCR; TCRdb holds only in-frame clones, not every one. The table lists around 99,000 clones, 75% to 95% of them singletons. From germline, CDR1 is SGHTA and CDR2 FQGTGA. V trimming: 2 bases; J trimming: 11 bases; junction bases outside the gene matches: 6. The CDR3 is 13 amino acids. This TCR was sampled from a human donor in good health. The donor label of this sample is uncertain. Sequencing was performed on blood. The chain is built from TRBV7-3 and TRBJ1-1; TRBD1 matches 9 bases. The CDR3 here is CASSLQRTGVAFF. The CDR3 nucleotides are TGTGCCAGCAGCTTACAAAGGACAGGGGTGGCTTTCTTT.